The sample holds a few counts of the clone carrying this T cell receptor (beta chain). What it binds is unknown. The sample is drawn from a study of cytomegalovirus exposure and HLA in healthy donors. Regarding the study as a whole: Researchers had no immune exposure information except CMV serostatus available.

The PCR employed 60 Vbeta primers together with 13 Jbeta primers. Repertoires were generated with immunoSEQ multiplex PCR, while TCRdb's copy carries only in-frame clones and drops some. The data show 160,000 or so clones, 84% seen once. Trimming took off 6 bases at V and 5 bases at J, with 8 bases between the two ends. The germline CDR1 and CDR2 sequences are MNHNY and SVGAGI (reference sequence). The CDR3 is made up of 11 amino acids. The V gene is TRBV6-6, the J gene TRBJ2-7, with unresolved D. This sequence originates from a man under 40 in good health and CMV-seronegative. Sequenced: PBMCs. This CDR3 reads CASRFGHEQYF. DNA of the CDR3: TGTGCCAGCAGGTTTGGCCACGAGCAGTACTTC.